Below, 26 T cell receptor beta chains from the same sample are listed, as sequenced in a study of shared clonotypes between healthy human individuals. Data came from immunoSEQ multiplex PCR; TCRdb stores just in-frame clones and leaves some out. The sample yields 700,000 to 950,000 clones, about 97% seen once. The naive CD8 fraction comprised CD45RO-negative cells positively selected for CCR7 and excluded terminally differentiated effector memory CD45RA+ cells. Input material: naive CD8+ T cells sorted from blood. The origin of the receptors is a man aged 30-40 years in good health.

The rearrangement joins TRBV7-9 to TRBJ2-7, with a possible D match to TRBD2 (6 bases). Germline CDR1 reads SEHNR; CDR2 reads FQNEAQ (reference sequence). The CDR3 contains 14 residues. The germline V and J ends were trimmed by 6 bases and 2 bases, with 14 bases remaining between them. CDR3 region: CASRNSGQPYEQYF. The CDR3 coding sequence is TGTGCCAGCAGGAATAGCGGACAACCCTACGAGCAGTACTTC.

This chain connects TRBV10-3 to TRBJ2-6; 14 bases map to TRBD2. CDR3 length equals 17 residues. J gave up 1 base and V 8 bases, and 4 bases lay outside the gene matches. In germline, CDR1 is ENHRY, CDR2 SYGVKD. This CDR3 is CAIGTSGSLSGANVLTF. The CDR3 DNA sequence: TGTGCCATCGGGACTAGCGGGAGTTTATCTGGGGCCAACGTCCTGACTTTC.

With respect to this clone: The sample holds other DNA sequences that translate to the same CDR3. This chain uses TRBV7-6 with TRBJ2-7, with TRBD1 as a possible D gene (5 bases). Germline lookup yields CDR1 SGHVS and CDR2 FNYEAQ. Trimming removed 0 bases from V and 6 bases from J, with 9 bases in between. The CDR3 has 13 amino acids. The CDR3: CASSLAQGSEQYF. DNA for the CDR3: TGTGCCAGCAGCTTAGCGCAGGGAAGCGAGCAGTACTTC.

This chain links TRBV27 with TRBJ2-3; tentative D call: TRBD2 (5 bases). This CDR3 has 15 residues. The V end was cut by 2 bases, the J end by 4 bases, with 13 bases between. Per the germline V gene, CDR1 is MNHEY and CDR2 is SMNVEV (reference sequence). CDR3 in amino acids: CASSLLPPDSDTQYF. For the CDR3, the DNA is TGTGCCAGCAGTTTACTACCCCCGGACTCAGATACGCAGTATTTT.

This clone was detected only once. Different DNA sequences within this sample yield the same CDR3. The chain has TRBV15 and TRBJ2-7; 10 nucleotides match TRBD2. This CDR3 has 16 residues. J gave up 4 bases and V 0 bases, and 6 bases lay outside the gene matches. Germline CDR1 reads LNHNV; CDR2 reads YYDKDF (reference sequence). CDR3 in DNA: TGTGCCACCAGCAGAGACCGGGCTAGCGGGAGTTACGAGCAGTACTTC. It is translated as CATSRDRASGSYEQYF.

The CDR3 loop reads CASSTGGSYEQYF. The CDR3 nucleotides are TGTGCCAGCAGCACCGGGGGTTCCTACGAGCAGTACTTC. This chain uses TRBV7-6 with TRBJ2-7; a possible D gene is TRBD2 (6 bases). Germline loops: CDR1 SGHVS, CDR2 FNYEAQ. Deletions cut 5 bases from V and 1 base from J, with 9 bases between. CDR3 size: 13 residues.

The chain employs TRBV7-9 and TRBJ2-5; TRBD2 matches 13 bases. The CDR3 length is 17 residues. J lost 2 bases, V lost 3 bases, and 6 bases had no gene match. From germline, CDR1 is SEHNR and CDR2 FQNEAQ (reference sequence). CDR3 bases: TGTGCCAGCAGCTTTCTCCCGGGACTAGCGGGACAAGAGACCCAGTACTTC. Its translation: CASSFLPGLAGQETQYF.

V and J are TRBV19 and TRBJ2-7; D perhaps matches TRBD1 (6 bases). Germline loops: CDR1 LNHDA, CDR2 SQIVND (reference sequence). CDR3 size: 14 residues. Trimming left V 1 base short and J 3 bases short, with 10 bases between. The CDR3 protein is CASSIGQADYEQYF. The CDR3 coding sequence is TGTGCCAGTAGTATAGGACAGGCTGACTACGAGCAGTACTTC.

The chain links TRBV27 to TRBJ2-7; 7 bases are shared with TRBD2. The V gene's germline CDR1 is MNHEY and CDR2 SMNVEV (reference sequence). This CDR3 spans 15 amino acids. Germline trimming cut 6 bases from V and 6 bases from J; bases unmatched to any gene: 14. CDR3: CASSRQRDAWGEQYF. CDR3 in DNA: TGTGCCAGCAGCCGGCAGCGGGACGCCTGGGGCGAGCAGTACTTC.

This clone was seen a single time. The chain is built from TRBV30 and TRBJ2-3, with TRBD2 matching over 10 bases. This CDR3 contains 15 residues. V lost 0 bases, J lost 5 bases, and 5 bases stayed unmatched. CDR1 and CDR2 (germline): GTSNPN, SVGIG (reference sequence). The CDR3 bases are TGTGCCTGGAGTGTTAGCGGGAGGTTCGAAGATACGCAGTATTTT. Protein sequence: CAWSVSGRFEDTQYF. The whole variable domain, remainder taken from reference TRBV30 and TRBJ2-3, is SQTIHQWPATLVQPVGSPLSLECTVEGTSNPNLYWYRQAAGRGLQLLFYSVGIGQISSEVPQNLSASRPQDRQFILSSKKLLLSDSGFYLCAWSVSGRFEDTQYFGPGTRLTVL.

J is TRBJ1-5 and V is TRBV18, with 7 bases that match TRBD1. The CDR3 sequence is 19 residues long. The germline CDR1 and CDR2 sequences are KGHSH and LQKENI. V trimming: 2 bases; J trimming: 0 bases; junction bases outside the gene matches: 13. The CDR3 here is CASSPYPGTANHSNQPQHF. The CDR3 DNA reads TGTGCCAGCTCACCATATCCCGGGACAGCTAACCATAGCAATCAGCCCCAGCATTTT.

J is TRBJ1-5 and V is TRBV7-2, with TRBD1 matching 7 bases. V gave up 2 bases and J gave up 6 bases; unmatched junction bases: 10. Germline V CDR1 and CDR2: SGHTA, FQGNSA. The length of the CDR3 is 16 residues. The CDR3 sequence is CASSLTSRGIGQPQHF. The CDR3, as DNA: TGTGCCAGCAGCTTAACCTCCAGGGGGATTGGTCAGCCCCAGCATTTT.

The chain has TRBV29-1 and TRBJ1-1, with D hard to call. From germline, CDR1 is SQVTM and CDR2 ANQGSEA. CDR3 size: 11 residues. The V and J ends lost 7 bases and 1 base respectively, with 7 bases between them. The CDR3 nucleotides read TGCAGCGGTGTGACGAACACTGAAGCTTTCTTT. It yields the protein CSGVTNTEAFF.

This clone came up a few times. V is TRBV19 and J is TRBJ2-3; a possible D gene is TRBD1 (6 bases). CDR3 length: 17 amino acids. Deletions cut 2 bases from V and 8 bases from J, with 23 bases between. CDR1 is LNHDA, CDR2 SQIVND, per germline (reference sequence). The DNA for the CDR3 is TGTGCCAGTAGTATAAGCCGCACAGGGCCGTTCCCTAGTACGCAGTATTTT. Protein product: CASSISRTGPFPSTQYF.

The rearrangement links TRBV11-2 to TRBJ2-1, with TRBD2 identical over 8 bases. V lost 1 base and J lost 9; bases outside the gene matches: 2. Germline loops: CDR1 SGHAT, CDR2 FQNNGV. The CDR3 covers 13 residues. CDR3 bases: TGTGCCAGCAGCTTAGCCACTAGCGGTGAGCAGTTCTTC. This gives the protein CASSLATSGEQFF.

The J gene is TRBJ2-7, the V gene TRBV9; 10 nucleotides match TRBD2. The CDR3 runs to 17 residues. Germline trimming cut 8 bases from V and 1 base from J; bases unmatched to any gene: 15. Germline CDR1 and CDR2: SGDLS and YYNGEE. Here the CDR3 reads CARGDLAGEKRSYEQYF. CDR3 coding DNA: TGTGCCAGAGGGGATCTAGCGGGAGAGAAAAGGTCCTACGAGCAGTACTTC.

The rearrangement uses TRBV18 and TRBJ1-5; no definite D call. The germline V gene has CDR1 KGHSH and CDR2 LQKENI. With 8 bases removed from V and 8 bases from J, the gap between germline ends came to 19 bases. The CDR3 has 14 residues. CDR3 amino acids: CASDLGDLRKPQHF. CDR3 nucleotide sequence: TGTGCCAGCGACCTGGGTGACCTAAGAAAGCCCCAGCATTTT.

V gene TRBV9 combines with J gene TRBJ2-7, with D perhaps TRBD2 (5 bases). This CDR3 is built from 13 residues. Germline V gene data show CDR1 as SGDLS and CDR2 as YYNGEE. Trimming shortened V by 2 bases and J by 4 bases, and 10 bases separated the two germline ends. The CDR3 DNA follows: TGTGCCAGCAGCGTCTACAGCGGTTACGAGCAGTACTTC. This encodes CASSVYSGYEQYF. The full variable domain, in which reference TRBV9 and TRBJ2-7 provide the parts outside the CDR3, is DSGVTQTPKHLITATGQRVTLRCSPRSGDLSVYWYQQSLDQGLQFLIQYYNGEERAKGNILERFSAQQFPDLHSELNLSSLELGDSALYFCASSVYSGYEQYFGPGTRLTVT.

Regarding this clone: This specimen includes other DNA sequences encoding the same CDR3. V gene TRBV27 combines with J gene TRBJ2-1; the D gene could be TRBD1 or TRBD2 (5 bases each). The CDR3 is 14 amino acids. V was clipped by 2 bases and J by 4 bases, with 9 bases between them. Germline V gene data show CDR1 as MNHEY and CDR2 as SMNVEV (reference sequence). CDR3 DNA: TGTGCCAGCAGTTTACGGGACCTTTACAATGAGCAGTTCTTC. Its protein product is CASSLRDLYNEQFF.

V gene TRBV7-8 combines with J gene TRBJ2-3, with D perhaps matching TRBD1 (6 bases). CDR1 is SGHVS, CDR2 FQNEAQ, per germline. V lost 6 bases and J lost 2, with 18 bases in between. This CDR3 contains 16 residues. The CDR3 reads CASSPNGQLVTDTQYF. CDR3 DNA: TGTGCCAGCAGTCCAAATGGACAGCTCGTCACAGATACGCAGTATTTT.

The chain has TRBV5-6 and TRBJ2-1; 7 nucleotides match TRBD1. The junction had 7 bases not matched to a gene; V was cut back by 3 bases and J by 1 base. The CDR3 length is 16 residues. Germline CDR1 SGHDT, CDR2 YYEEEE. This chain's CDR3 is CASSSARDSSYNEQFF. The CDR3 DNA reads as TGTGCCAGCAGCTCTGCCCGGGACAGTTCCTACAATGAGCAGTTCTTC.

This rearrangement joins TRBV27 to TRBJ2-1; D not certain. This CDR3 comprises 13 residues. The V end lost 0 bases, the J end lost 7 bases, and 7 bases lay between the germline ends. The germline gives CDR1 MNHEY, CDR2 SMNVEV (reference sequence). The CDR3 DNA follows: TGTGCCAGCAGTTTATCTCTGGGGAATGAGCAGTTCTTC. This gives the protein CASSLSLGNEQFF.

The CDR3 nucleotides are TGTGCCATCAGTGAGCTCCTGGGACAGGCTAACTATGGCTACACCTTC. Translating it yields CAISELLGQANYGYTF. The V gene is TRBV10-3, the J gene TRBJ1-2; TRBD1 aligns across 8 bases. The CDR3 length is 16 residues. Looked up from germline, CDR1 is ENHRY and CDR2 is SYGVKD. After removal of 2 bases from V and 0 bases from J, the junction contained 5 bases not matched to a gene.

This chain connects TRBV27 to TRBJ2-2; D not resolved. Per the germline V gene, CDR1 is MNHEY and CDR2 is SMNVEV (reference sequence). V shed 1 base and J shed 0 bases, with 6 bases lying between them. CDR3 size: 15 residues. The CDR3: CASSLLGANTGELFF. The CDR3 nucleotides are TGTGCCAGCAGTTTATTAGGCGCGAACACCGGGGAGCTGTTTTTT.

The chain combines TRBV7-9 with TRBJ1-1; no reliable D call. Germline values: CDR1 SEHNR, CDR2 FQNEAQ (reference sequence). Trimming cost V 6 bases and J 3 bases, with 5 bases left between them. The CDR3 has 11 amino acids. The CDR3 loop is CASSNHTEAFF. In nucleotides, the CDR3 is TGTGCCAGCAGTAATCACACTGAAGCTTTCTTT.

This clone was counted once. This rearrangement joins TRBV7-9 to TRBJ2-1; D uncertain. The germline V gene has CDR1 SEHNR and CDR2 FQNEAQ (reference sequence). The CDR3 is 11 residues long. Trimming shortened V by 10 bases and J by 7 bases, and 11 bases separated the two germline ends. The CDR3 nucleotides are TGTGCCACCCTCGGAAGGAATGAGCAGTTCTTC. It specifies CATLGRNEQFF. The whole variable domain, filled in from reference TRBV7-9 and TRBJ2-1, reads DTGVSQNPRHKITKRGQNVTFRCDPISEHNRLYWYRQTLGQGPEFLTYFQNEAQLEKSRLLSDRFSAERPKGSFSTLEIQRTEQGDSAMYLCATLGRNEQFFGPGTRLTVL.